Here is one TCR beta chain with its context. The antigen remains unidentified. The junction does not match germline at one end; this may be a read error. The data are from a study of T cell repertoires in cytomegalovirus infection. Study-level background: Recently identified HLA-C-restricted and well-studied HLA-B-restricted CMV epitopes were used. Indicated by public TCR beta signatures were CMV infection and matching HLA type.

Using its own MiXCR run on the reads, TCRdb lists one record per CDR3 protein. The sample includes about 83,000 distinct CDR3 sequences, about 24% of them seen just once. From germline, CDR1 is SQVTM and CDR2 ANQGSEA. This CDR3 has 13 amino acids. Study results and caveats: Cumulative public TCR beta family frequency identified CMV carriers with the relevant HLA. HLA-C-restricted CMV clonotypes gave the most frequent clonotype in two of eight donors.

This clonotype originated in a human donor in good health (CMV status not recorded). Some clones in this sample may be carry-over from other donors' samples. The sequenced sample was CD8+ T cells from cultured PBMCs, obtained from culture after CMV antigen stimulation. The chain links TRBV29-1 to TRBJ2-7; 9 bases are a match to TRBD1. The CDR3 nucleotides read TGCAGCGTTGAAACAGGGGGCGAGGACGAGCAGTGCTTC. Translated, it gives CSVETGGEDEQCF.